This paragraph covers one T cell receptor beta chain sequence. This sample was included in a study of cytomegalovirus exposure and HLA in healthy donors. Germline V gene data show CDR1 as SGHVS and CDR2 as FQNEAQ. This CDR3 contains 17 residues. Trimming removed 1 base from V and 0 bases from J; junction bases left unmatched: 6. The PCR contained 60 Vbeta and 13 Jbeta primers. Clones were read by immunoSEQ multiplex PCR, and TCRdb kept only the in-frame ones, dropping some. The repertoire holds approximately 200,000 clones, with 79% as singletons. This TCR derives from a woman between 18 and 30 years old in good health and CMV-seronegative. Sequenced input: PBMCs. This rearrangement joins TRBV7-8 to TRBJ1-3; 7 bases map to TRBD1. Here the CDR3 reads CASSLGGTVNSGNTIYF. The CDR3 DNA sequence: TGTGCCAGCAGCTTAGGTGGGACAGTTAACTCTGGAAACACCATATATTTT. Complete variable domain (other parts from reference TRBV7-8 and TRBJ1-3): GAGVSQSPRYKVAKRGQDVALRCDPISGHVSLFWYQQALGQGPEFLTYFQNEAQLDKSGLPSDRFFAERPEGSVSTLKIQRTQQEDSAVYLCASSLGGTVNSGNTIYFGEGSWLTVV.